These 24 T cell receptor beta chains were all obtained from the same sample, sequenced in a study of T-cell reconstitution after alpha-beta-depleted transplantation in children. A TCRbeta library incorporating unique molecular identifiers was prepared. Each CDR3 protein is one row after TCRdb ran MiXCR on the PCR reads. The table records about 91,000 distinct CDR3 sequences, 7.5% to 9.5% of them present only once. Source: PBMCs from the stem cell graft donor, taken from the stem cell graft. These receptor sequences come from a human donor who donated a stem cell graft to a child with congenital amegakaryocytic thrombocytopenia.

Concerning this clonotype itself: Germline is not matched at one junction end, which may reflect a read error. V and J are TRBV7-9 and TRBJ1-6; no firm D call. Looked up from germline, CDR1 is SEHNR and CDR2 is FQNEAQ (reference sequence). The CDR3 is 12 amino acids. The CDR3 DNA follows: TGTGCCAGCCACGATCCCGGGTCACCCCTCCACTTC. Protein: CASHDPGSPLHF.

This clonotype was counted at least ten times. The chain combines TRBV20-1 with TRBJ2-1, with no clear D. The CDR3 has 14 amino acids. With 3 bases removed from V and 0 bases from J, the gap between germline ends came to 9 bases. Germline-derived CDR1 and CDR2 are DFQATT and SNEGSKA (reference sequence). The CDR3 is CSARSGPSYNEQFF. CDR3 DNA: TGCAGTGCTAGGTCTGGGCCCTCCTACAATGAGCAGTTCTTC.

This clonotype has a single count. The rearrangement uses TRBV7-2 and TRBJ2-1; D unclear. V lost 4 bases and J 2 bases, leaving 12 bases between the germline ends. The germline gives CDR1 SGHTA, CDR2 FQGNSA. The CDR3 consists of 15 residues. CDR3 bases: TGTGCCAGCAGCTCCTTGACGGGCACCTACAATGAGCAGTTCTTC. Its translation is CASSSLTGTYNEQFF.

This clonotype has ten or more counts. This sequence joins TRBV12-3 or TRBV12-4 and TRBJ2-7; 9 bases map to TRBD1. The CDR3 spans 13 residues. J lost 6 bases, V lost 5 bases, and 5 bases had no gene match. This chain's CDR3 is CASSLQGASEQYF. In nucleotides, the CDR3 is TGTGCCAGCAGTCTACAGGGGGCGAGCGAGCAGTACTTC.

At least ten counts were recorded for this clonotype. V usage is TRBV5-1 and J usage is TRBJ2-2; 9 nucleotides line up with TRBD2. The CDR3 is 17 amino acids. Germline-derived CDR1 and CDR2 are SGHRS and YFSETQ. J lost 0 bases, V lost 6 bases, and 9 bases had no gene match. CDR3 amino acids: CASTQGAGGANTGELFF. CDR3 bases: TGCGCCAGCACCCAAGGAGCGGGGGGTGCGAACACCGGGGAGCTGTTTTTT.

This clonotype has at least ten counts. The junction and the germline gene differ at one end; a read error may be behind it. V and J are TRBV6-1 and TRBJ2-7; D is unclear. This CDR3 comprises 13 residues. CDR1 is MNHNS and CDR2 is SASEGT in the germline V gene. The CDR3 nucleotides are TGTGCCAGCAGGGACCTAGTCTCCGACGAGCAGTACTTC. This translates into CASRDLVSDEQYF.

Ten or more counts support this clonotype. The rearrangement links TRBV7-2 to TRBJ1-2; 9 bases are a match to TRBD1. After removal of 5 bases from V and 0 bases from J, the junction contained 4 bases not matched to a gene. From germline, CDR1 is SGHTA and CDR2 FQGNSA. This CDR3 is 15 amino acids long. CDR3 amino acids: CASSPYRGPNYGYTF. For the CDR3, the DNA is TGTGCCAGCAGCCCCTACAGGGGGCCTAACTATGGCTACACCTTC.

The CDR3 region is CASSAPGQGYNEQFF. In DNA, the CDR3 is TGTGCCAGCAGTGCACCGGGACAGGGATACAATGAGCAGTTCTTC. The V gene is TRBV27, the J gene TRBJ2-1; 9 bases fit TRBD1. The trim removed 5 bases at V and 4 bases at J, leaving 6 bases unmatched. The CDR3 length is 15 residues. Per the germline V gene, CDR1 is MNHEY and CDR2 is SMNVEV (reference sequence).

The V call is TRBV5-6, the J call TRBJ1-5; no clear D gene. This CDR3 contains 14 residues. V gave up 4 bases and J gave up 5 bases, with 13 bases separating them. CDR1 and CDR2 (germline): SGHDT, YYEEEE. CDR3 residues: CASSPGRVDQPQHF. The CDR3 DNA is TGTGCCAGCAGCCCCGGGAGGGTCGATCAGCCCCAGCATTTT.

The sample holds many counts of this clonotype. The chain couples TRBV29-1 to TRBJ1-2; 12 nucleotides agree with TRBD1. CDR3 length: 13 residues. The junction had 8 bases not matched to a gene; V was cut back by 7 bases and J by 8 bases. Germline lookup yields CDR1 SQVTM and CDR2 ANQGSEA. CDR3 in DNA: TGCAGCGCATCCGGGACAGGGGGCTGGGGCTACACCTTC. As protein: CSASGTGGWGYTF.

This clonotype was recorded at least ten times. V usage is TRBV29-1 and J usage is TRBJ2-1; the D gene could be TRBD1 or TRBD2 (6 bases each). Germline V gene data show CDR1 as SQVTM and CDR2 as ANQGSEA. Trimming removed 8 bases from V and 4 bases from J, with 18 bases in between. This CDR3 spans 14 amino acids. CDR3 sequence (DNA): TGCAGCTCGGAGGGTAGGGGGATTTACAATGAGCAGTTCTTC. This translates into CSSEGRGIYNEQFF.

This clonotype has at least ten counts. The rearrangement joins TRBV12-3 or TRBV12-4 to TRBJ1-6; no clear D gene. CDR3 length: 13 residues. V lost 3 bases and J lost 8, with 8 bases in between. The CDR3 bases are TGTGCCAGCAGTTTGGTTCAGGATTCACCCCTCCACTTT. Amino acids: CASSLVQDSPLHF.

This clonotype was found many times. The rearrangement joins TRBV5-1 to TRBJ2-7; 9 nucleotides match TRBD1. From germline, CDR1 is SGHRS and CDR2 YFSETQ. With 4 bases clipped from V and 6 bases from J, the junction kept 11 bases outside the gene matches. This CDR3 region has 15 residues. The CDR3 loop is CASSRSGGQGLEQYF. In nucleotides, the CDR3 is TGCGCCAGCAGCCGCTCGGGGGGACAGGGACTCGAGCAGTACTTC.

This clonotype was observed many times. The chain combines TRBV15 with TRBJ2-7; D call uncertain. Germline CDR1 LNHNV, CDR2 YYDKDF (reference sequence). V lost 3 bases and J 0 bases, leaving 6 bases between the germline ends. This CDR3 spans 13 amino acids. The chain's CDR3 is CATSSRYSYEQYF. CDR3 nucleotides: TGTGCCACCAGCAGCAGGTACTCCTACGAGCAGTACTTC.

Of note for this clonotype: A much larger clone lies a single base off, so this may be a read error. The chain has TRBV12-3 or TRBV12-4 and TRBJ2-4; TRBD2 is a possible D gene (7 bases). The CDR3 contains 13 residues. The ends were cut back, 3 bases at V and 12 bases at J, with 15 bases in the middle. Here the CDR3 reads CASSLGGQGSQYF. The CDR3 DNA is TGTGCCAGCAGTTTGGGGGGGCAGGGCAGTCAGTACTTC.

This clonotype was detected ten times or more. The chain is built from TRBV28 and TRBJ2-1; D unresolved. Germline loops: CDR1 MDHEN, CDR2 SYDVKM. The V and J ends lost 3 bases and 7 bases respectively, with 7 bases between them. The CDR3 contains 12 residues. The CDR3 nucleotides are TGTGCCAGCAGTTTCCGCGTGAATGAGCAGTTCTTC. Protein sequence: CASSFRVNEQFF.

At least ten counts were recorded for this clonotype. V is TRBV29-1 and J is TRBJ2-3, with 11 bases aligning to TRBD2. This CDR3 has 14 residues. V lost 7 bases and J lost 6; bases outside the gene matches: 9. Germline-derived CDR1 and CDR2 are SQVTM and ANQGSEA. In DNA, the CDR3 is TGCAGCGCAGGGACTAGCGGCGCCCATGATACGCAGTATTTT. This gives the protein CSAGTSGAHDTQYF.

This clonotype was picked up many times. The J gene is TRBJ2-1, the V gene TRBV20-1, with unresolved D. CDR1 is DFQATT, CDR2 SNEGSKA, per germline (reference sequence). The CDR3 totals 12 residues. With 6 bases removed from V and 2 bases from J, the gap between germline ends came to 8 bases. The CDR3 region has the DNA TGCAGTGCCACGGGTACCTACAATGAGCAGTTCTTC. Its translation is CSATGTYNEQFF.

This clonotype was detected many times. The CDR3 is CASSLAGRGSEAFF. The CDR3 DNA reads as TGTGCCAGCAGTTTAGCGGGAAGGGGGTCTGAAGCTTTCTTT. The chain has TRBV12-3 or TRBV12-4 and TRBJ1-1; D might be TRBD1 (6 bases). Trimming cost V 0 bases and J 6 bases, with 11 bases left between them. The CDR3 runs 14 residues.

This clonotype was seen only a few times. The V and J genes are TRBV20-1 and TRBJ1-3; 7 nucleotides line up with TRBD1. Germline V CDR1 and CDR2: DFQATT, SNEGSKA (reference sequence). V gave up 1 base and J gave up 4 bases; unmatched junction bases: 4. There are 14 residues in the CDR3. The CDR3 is CSARVTGAGNTIYF. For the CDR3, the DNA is TGCAGTGCTAGAGTTACAGGGGCCGGAAACACCATATATTTT.

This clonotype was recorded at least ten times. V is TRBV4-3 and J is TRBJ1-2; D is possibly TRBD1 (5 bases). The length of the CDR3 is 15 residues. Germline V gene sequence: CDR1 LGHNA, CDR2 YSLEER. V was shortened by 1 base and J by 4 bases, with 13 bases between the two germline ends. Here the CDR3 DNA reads TGCGCCAGCAGCCAAGGGCCTCAGGACACCTATGGCTACACCTTC. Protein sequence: CASSQGPQDTYGYTF.

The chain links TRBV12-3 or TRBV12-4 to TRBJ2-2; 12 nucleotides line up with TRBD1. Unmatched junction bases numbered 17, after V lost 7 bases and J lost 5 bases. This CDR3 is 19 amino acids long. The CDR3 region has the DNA TGTGCCAGCACGGGCGGAGACCGGGACAGGGGGCTCGGTACCGGGGAGCTGTTTTTT. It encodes CASTGGDRDRGLGTGELFF.

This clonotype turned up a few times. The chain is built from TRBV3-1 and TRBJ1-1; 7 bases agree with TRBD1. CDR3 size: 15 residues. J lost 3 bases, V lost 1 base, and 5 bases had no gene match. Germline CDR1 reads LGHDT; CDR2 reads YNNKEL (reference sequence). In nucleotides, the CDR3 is TGTGCCAGCAGCCAAGTTGTAGGGGGCTACACTGAAGCTTTCTTT. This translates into CASSQVVGGYTEAFF.

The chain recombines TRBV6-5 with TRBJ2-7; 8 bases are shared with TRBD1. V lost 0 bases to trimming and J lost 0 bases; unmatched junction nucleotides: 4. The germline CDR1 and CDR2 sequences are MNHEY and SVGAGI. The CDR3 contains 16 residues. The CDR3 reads CASSYSTGQVSYEQYF. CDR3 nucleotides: TGTGCCAGCAGTTACTCGACGGGACAGGTCTCCTACGAGCAGTACTTC.